This T cell receptor (beta chain) was sequenced during a study of naive and memory T cell subsets. Germline V gene sequence: CDR1 DFQATT, CDR2 SNEGSKA (reference sequence). With 5 bases clipped from V and 5 bases from J, the junction kept 7 bases outside the gene matches. This CDR3 is built from 13 residues. Both TRBC1 and TRBC2 were covered by a beta constant-region primer of two equimolar oligonucleotides. Ligated cDNA was amplified by four rounds of PCR with nested alpha and beta constant-region primers and SP2. Using its own MiXCR run on the UMI-ligation and nested PCR reads, TCRdb lists one record per CDR3 protein. The sample yields 65,000 to 85,000 distinct CDR3 sequences, around 12% seen once. This clonotype was recorded at least ten times. The antigen remains undetermined. Four subsets defined by CD45RA and CD27 were sorted after CD3, CD4, CD8 and live/dead staining. Findings of the study overall: A clonotype means one alpha or beta sequence, not an alpha/beta pair.

Source material: central memory CD4+ T cells from blood. This sequence originates from a human donor in good health. The chain links TRBV20-1 to TRBJ1-1; 8 nucleotides agree with TRBD1. As DNA, the CDR3 is TGCAGTGCTTTGGACAGGGTAGGGACTGAAGCTTTCTTT. Encoded protein: CSALDRVGTEAFF.